This T cell receptor beta chain came from a study of blood T cell repertoires in COVID-19. Study-level background: PBMCs, B-cell-depleted T cells, or T cells were the source of the cDNA or gDNA that made up the material.

This clone is a singleton in its sample. Produced via immunoSEQ multiplex PCR; TCRdb's table is partial and in-frame only. In the table there are about 480,000 clones, approximately 90% of which are singletons. V was trimmed by 5 bases and J by 7 bases, leaving 14 bases between them. The CDR3 has 13 residues. Germline CDR1 reads LNHDA; CDR2 reads SQIVND (reference sequence). This TCR came from a woman in her 30s with acute or convalescent COVID-19. The genes are TRBV19 and TRBJ1-1, with D possibly TRBD1 on 6 matching bases. Sequenced: peripheral blood. CDR3 DNA sequence: TGTGCCAGTAGTGCCAGGGGCGCCGGTGAAGCTTTCTTT. The encoded protein is CASSARGAGEAFF. The full variable domain, in which reference TRBV19 and TRBJ1-1 provide the parts outside the CDR3, is DGGITQSPKYLFRKEGQNVTLSCEQNLNHDAMYWYRQDPGQGLRLIYYSQIVNDFQKGDIAEGYSVSREKKESFPLTVTSAQKNPTAFYLCASSARGAGEAFFGQGTRLTVV.